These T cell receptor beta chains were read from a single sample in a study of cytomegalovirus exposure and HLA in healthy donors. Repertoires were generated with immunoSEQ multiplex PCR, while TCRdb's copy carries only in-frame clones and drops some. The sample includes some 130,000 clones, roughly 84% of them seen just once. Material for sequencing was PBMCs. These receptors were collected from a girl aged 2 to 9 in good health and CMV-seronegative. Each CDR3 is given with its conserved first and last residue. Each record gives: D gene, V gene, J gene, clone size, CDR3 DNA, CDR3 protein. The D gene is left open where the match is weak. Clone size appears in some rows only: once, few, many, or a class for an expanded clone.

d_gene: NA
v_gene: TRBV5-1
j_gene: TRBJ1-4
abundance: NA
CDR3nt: TGCGCCAGCAGCAAAGGGGTAACTAATGAAAAACTGTTTTTT
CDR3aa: CASSKGVTNEKLFF

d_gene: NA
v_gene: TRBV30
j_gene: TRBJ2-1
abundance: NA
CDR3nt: TGTGCCTGGAGTGTACCAATCGCGGCTAGTAATAATGAGCAGTTCTTC
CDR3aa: CAWSVPIAASNNEQFF

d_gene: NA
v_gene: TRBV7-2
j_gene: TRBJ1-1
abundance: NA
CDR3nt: TGTGCCAGCAGCTTAGTGGGCCCGAACACTGAAGCTTTCTTT
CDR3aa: CASSLVGPNTEAFF

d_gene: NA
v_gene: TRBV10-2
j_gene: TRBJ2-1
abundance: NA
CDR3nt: TGCGCCAGCAGTGAGTATCTAGCAAGTGAGCAGTTCTTC
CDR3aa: CASSEYLASEQFF

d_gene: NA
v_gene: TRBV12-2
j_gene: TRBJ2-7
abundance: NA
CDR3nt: TGTGCAAGTCGCTTAGAAAATTGCGGGAGGGAAGAATCTTTCTACGAGCAGTACTTC
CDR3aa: CASRLENCGREESFYEQYF

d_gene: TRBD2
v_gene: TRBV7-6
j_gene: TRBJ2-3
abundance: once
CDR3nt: TGTGCCAGCAGCTTAGCGACTAGCGGGCAAGGTACGCAGTATTTT
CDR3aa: CASSLATSGQGTQYF

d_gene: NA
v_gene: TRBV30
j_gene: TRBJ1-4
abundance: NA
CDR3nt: TGTGCCTGGAGTGGAAAGTGGCCGGGAAGTCCTAATGAAAAACTGTTTTTT
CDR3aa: CAWSGKWPGSPNEKLFF

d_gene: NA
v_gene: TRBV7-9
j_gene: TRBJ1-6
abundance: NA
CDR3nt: TGTGCCAGCAGCTGGGACGGGGGCTCCTATAATTCACCCCTCCACTTT
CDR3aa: CASSWDGGSYNSPLHF

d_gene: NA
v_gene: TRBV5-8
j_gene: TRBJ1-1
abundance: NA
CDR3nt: TGTGCCAGCAGCCCACTGACCGACCGAGGGACTGAAGCTTTCTTT
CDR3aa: CASSPLTDRGTEAFF

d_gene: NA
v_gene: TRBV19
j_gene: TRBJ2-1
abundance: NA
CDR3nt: TGTGCCAGTAGTATTACAGGTGACGGTGAGCAGTTCTTC
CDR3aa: CASSITGDGEQFF

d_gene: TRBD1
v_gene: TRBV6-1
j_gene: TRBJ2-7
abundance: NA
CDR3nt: TGTGCCAGCAGGGACCTCCGTGACAGGGGGTACGAGCAGTACTTC
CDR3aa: CASRDLRDRGYEQYF

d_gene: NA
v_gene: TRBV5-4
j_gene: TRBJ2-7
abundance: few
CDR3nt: TGTGCCAGCAGCCCGACGGGGAGGTCTTACGAGCAGTACTTC
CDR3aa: CASSPTGRSYEQYF

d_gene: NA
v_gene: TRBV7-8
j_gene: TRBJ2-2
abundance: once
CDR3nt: TGTGCCAGCAGCTTTGGGCTAACCGGGGAGCTGTTTTTT
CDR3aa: CASSFGLTGELFF

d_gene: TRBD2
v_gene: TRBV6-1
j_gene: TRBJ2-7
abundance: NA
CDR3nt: TGTGCCAGCAGTGAAGTGTTAGGTGGTCTAGCGGTCTCCTACGAGCAGTACTTC
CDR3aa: CASSEVLGGLAVSYEQYF

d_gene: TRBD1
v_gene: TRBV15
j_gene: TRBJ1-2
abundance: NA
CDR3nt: TGTGCCACCAGCAGAGACTCAACTACAGGGGCCTATGGCTACACCTTC
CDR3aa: CATSRDSTTGAYGYTF

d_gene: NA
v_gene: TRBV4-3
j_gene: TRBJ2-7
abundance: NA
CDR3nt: TGCGCCAGCAGCCAATCCCTTCAGGGGACCTACGAGCAGTACTTC
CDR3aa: CASSQSLQGTYEQYF

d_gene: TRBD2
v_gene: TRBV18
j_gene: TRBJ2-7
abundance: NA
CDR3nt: TGTGCCAGCTCATCGACCGGGACTAGCGGGGGGCCGAGCTCCTACGAGCAGTACTTC
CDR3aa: CASSSTGTSGGPSSYEQYF

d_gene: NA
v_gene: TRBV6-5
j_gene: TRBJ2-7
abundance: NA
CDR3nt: TGTGCCAGCAGTCTCCGGGACACCCACTACGAGCAGTACTTC
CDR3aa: CASSLRDTHYEQYF

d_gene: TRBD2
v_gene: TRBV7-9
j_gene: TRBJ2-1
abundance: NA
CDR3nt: TGTGCCAGCAGCTTAGATGGGACTAGCGTGGGGTACAATGAGCAGTTCTTC
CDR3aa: CASSLDGTSVGYNEQFF

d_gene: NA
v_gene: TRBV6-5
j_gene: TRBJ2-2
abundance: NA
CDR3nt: TGTGCCAGCAGTTACTCGAGTCGGTTTGACACCGGGGAGCTGTTTTTT
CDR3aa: CASSYSSRFDTGELFF

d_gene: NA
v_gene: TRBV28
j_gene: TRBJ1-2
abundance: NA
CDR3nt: TGTGCCAGCAGTTTTGATCTTCAGTTATACACCTTC
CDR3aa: CASSFDLQLYTF

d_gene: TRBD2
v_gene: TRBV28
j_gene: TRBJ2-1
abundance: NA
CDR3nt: TGTGCCAGCAGTCCCCAATTGCGGGAGGGTGTGAATGAGCAGTTCTTC
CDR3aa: CASSPQLREGVNEQFF

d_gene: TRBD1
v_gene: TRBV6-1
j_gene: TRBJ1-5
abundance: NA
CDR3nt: TGTGCCAGCACCAGGACAGGGAGCCGCAATCAGCCCCAGCATTTT
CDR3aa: CASTRTGSRNQPQHF

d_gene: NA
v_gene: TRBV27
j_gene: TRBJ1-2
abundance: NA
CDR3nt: TGTGCCAGCAGTTTCACGGGATTGGGAGGCTACACCTTC
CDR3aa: CASSFTGLGGYTF

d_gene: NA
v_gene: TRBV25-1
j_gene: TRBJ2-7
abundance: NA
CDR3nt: TGTGCCAGCAGTGAATCTACCGGGACACCTACCTACGAGCAGTACTTC
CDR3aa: CASSESTGTPTYEQYF

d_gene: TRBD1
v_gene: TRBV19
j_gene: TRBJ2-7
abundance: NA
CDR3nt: TGTGCCAGTAGCGCACAGGGGTACGAGCAGTACTTC
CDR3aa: CASSAQGYEQYF

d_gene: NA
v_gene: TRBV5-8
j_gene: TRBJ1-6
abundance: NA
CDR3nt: TGTGCCAGCAGCTTAGGTCGTGTCCGCGGATCACCCCTCCACTTT
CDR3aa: CASSLGRVRGSPLHF

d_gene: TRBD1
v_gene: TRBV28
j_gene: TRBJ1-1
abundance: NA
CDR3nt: TGTGCCAGCAGCCACAGACAGGGACTGAACACTGAAGCTTTCTTT
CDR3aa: CASSHRQGLNTEAFF

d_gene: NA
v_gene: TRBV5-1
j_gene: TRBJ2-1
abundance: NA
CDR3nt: TGCGCCAGCAGCTTGGAGGTAGCGCCTAACTACAATGAGCAGTTCTTC
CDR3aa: CASSLEVAPNYNEQFF

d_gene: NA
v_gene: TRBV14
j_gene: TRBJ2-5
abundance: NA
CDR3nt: TGTGCCAGCAACCAGAACTACCAAGAGACCCAGTACTTC
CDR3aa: CASNQNYQETQYF

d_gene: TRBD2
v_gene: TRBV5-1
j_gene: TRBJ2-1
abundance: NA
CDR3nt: TGCGCCAGCAGCCCCCCCGGGACTAGCCTTTTGGATGAGCAGTTCTTC
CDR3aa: CASSPPGTSLLDEQFF

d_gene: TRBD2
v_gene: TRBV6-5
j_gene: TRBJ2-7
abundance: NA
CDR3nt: TGTGCCAGCAGTCGCACCCGGGGGGGCCAGGGTGAGCAGTACTTC
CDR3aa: CASSRTRGGQGEQYF

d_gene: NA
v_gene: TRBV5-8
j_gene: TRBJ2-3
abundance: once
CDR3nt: TGTGCCAGCAGCTTGGCAGGGCTGAAAGATACGCAGTATTTT
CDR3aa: CASSLAGLKDTQYF

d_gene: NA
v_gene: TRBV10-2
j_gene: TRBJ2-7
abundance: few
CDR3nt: TGCGCCAGCAGTGCCGGGAGATACTACGAGCAGTACTTC
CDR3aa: CASSAGRYYEQYF

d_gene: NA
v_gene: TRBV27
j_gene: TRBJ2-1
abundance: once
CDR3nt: TGTGCCAGCAACCCGTTGGGGGGTAATGAGCAGTTCTTC
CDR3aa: CASNPLGGNEQFF

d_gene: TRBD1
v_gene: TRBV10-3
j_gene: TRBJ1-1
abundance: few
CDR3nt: TGTGCCACCATTGAGGGGGCGCCAGGGAAAGCTTTCTTT
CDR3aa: CATIEGAPGKAFF

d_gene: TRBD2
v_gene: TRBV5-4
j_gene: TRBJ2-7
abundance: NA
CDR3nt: TGTGCCAGCAGGCCGTCGGGGGGATCGCTCCGTCTCCTCAAGCAGTACTTC
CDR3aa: CASRPSGGSLRLLKQYF

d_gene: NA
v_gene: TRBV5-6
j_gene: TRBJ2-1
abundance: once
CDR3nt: TGTGCCACCCAATTACAGGGCTCCTACAATGAGCAGTTCTTC
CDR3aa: CATQLQGSYNEQFF

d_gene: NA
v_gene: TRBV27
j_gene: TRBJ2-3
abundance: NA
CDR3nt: TGTGCCAGCAGTTTATCGTTAGTCACTAGCACAGATACGCAGTATTTT
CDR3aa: CASSLSLVTSTDTQYF

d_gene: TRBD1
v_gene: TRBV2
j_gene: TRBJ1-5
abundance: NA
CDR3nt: TGTGCCAGCGGGGATCACAGGGGGCGGCAGCCCCAGCATTTT
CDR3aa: CASGDHRGRQPQHF

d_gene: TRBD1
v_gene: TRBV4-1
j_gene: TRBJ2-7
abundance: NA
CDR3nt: TGCGCCAGCAGCCGTCCGATCGACAGGGCCGAGCAGTACTTC
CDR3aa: CASSRPIDRAEQYF

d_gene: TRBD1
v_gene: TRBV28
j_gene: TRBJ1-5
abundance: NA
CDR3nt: TGTGCCAGCAGTATCGCACAGGGGAATCAGCCCCAGCATTTT
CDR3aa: CASSIAQGNQPQHF

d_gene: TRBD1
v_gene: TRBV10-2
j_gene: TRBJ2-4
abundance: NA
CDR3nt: TGCGCCACCAACAGGGGTCTTTCCAAAAACATTCAGTACTTC
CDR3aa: CATNRGLSKNIQYF

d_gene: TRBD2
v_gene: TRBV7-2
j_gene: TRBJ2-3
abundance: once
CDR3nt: TGTGCCAGCAGCTTACTAGCGGCCACAGATACGCAGTATTTT
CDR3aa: CASSLLAATDTQYF

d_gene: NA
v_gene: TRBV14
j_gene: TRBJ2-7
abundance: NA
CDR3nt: TGTGCCAGCAGCCAATCTCCTTACGAGCAGTACTTC
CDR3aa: CASSQSPYEQYF

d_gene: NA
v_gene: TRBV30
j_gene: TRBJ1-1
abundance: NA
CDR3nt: TGTGCCTGGAGTGTATTGTTGGGGGCTGACACTGAAGCTTTCTTT
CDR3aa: CAWSVLLGADTEAFF

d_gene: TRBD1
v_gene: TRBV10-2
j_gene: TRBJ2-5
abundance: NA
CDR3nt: TGCGCCAGCAGTGAGTCCTCCAGGGGGACGGAGCAGTACTTC
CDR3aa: CASSESSRGTEQYF